This passage covers 17 T cell receptor beta chains from one sample sequenced in a study of CD8+ T cells in alopecia areata. RNA, once extracted, was reverse transcribed into cDNA for use as the sequencing template. TCRdb keeps only in-frame clones here, not all; method: immunoSEQ multiplex PCR. The data show approximately 280,000 clones, 55% to 75% seen once. Treatment described: oral pan-JAK inhibitor, 5-10 mg twice daily. The material was CD4+ T cells sorted from blood, obtained at week 24, from a patient treated with tofacitinib. These receptors all come from a human donor with alopecia areata.

The gene calls are TRBV7-9 and TRBJ1-4; 7 bases are a match to TRBD1. The germline V gene encodes CDR1 SEHNR and CDR2 FQNEAQ (reference sequence). The CDR3 has 15 amino acids. The junction had 6 bases not matched to a gene; V was cut back by 0 bases and J by 8 bases. As DNA, the CDR3 is TGTGCCAGCAGCTTAGCACAGGGGACAACCGAAAAACTGTTTTTT. Translation: CASSLAQGTTEKLFF.

In its sample, this clone was seen a few times. This rearrangement joins TRBV25-1 to TRBJ1-4; a weak D match, TRBD1 (6 bases). Trimming shortened V by 5 bases and J by 7 bases, and 11 bases separated the two germline ends. Germline loops: CDR1 MGHDK, CDR2 SYGVNS. This CDR3 has 13 residues. The CDR3 region is CASSLQGSEKLFF. Here the CDR3 DNA reads TGTGCCAGCAGTTTACAGGGCAGTGAAAAACTGTTTTTT.

V and J are TRBV5-1 and TRBJ2-7; D may be TRBD2 (6 bases). The CDR3 is 15 amino acids. CDR1 is SGHRS, CDR2 YFSETQ, per germline. V lost 0 bases and J 2 bases, leaving 12 bases between the germline ends. In DNA form, the CDR3 reads TGCGCCAGCAGCTTGGACGGAGGGCCAACCTACGAGCAGTACTTC. Its protein is CASSLDGGPTYEQYF.

This chain uses TRBV6-1 with TRBJ2-5; D not resolved. Germline loops: CDR1 MNHNS, CDR2 SASEGT. The V end lost 7 bases, the J end lost 1 base, and 10 bases lay between the germline ends. The CDR3 runs 13 residues. The CDR3 DNA reads TGTGCCAGCACCAAAAGGAGCCAAGAGACCCAGTACTTC. Translated: CASTKRSQETQYF.

This chain connects TRBV29-1 to TRBJ2-3, with 8 bases that match TRBD2. The CDR3 contains 14 residues. Germline-derived CDR1 and CDR2 are SQVTM and ANQGSEA. The ends lost 6 bases at V and 0 bases at J; junction bases unmatched: 5. The CDR3 reads CSVISGMSTDTQYF. DNA of the CDR3: TGCAGCGTCATTAGCGGGATGAGCACAGATACGCAGTATTTT.

The V gene is TRBV25-1, the J gene TRBJ1-6; 10 nucleotides agree with TRBD1. Germline trimming cut 4 bases from V and 6 bases from J; bases unmatched to any gene: 6. Germline V gene sequence: CDR1 MGHDK, CDR2 SYGVNS. The CDR3 is 16 residues long. CDR3 sequence: CASSGPGQGINSPLHF. Here the CDR3 DNA reads TGTGCCAGCAGTGGACCGGGACAGGGGATTAATTCACCCCTCCACTTT.

This clone occurred a few times. The chain uses TRBV10-3 and TRBJ1-5; 7 positions agree with TRBD1. Trimming cost V 4 bases and J 7 bases; bases outside gene matches: 7. This CDR3 comprises 14 residues. From germline, CDR1 is ENHRY and CDR2 SYGVKD. The CDR3 nucleotides read TGTGCCATCAGTGGCCCAGGGGGAGGACAGCCCCAGCATTTT. This translates into CAISGPGGGQPQHF.

The genes are TRBV6-1 and TRBJ2-7, with D tentatively TRBD2 (5 bases). Germline V gene lookup returns CDR1 MNHNS and CDR2 SASEGT. The CDR3 loop spans 11 amino acids. Trimming took off 9 bases at V and 3 bases at J, with 9 bases between the two ends. The CDR3 DNA reads as TGTGCCAGTGGGAGTCTCTACGAGCAGTACTTC. Its protein product is CASGSLYEQYF.

The chain carries TRBV5-5 and TRBJ2-5; no reliable D call. Deletions cut 7 bases from V and 1 base from J, with 5 bases between. Per the germline V gene, CDR1 is SGHKS and CDR2 is YYEKEE (reference sequence). The CDR3 loop spans 11 amino acids. The CDR3 is CASWIQETQYF. CDR3 coding DNA: TGTGCCAGCTGGATCCAAGAGACCCAGTACTTC.

The rearrangement links TRBV25-1 to TRBJ2-7; D not certain. V was trimmed by 3 bases and J by 2 bases, leaving 17 bases between them. Germline V gives CDR1 MGHDK, CDR2 SYGVNS. This CDR3 contains 16 residues. The DNA for the CDR3 is TGTGCCAGCAGTGATCGACCGACATTAAGAACCTACGAGCAGTACTTC. Its protein is CASSDRPTLRTYEQYF.

The chain couples TRBV5-6 to TRBJ2-1; TRBD1 is a possible D gene (7 bases). Germline V CDR1 and CDR2: SGHDT, YYEEEE. The CDR3 totals 13 residues. V dropped 4 bases and J dropped 15 bases, with 20 bases sitting between them. This chain's CDR3 is CASSILLRDSGFF. In DNA, the CDR3 is TGTGCCAGCAGCATATTGTTGCGGGACAGTGGGTTCTTC.

The rearrangement uses TRBV30 and TRBJ2-5; D is undetermined. Germline V gene data show CDR1 as GTSNPN and CDR2 as SVGIG (reference sequence). The V gene lost 2 bases and the J gene lost 7 bases, with 11 bases spanning the gap. CDR3 length equals 12 residues. The CDR3 sequence: CAWSSFSVTQYF. The CDR3 DNA sequence: TGTGCCTGGAGTAGTTTTAGTGTGACCCAGTACTTC. The full variable domain, with the rest looked up from reference TRBV30 and TRBJ2-5, is SQTIHQWPATLVQPVGSPLSLECTVEGTSNPNLYWYRQAAGRGLQLLFYSVGIGQISSEVPQNLSASRPQDRQFILSSKKLLLSDSGFYLCAWSSFSVTQYFGPGTRLLVL.

This clone showed up just a few times. The V call is TRBV10-3, the J call TRBJ2-1, with TRBD2 matching over 10 bases. The CDR3 loop spans 15 amino acids. V dropped 2 bases and J dropped 4; count of bases not matched to a gene: 2. Looked up from germline, CDR1 is ENHRY and CDR2 is SYGVKD. The CDR3 bases are TGTGCCATCAGTGAGACTAGCGGGGCGTACAATGAGCAGTTCTTC. It specifies CAISETSGAYNEQFF.

This rearrangement joins TRBV29-1 to TRBJ1-1; D remains unclear. This CDR3 region has 9 residues. The V end lost 5 bases, the J end lost 6 bases, and 4 bases lay between the germline ends. Germline V gene data show CDR1 as SQVTM and CDR2 as ANQGSEA. In DNA form, the CDR3 reads TGCAGCGTTATTCCTGAAGCTTTCTTT. Translation: CSVIPEAFF.

The chain recombines TRBV6-1 with TRBJ2-1; 10 nucleotides align to TRBD2. V lost 6 bases to trimming and J lost 3 bases; unmatched junction nucleotides: 2. The CDR3 extends over 14 amino acids. Per the germline V gene, CDR1 is MNHNS and CDR2 is SASEGT. CDR3 DNA sequence: TGTGCCAGCAGGCCTAGCGGGGGCTACAATGAGCAGTTCTTC. It yields the protein CASRPSGGYNEQFF.

This clone was found a few times. The chain uses TRBV29-1 and TRBJ1-1; D gene unclear. Trimming took off 7 bases at V and 0 bases at J, with 15 bases between the two ends. In germline, CDR1 is SQVTM, CDR2 ANQGSEA. The CDR3 sequence is 14 residues long. CDR3 in amino acids: CSAAPQRMNTEAFF. CDR3 DNA: TGCAGCGCAGCCCCCCAACGGATGAACACTGAAGCTTTCTTT.

The table lists this clone with a count of one. The chain recombines TRBV30 with TRBJ2-7; 10 nucleotides agree with TRBD2. Germline lookup yields CDR1 GTSNPN and CDR2 SVGIG (reference sequence). Germline trimming cut 6 bases from V and 4 bases from J; bases unmatched to any gene: 6. The CDR3 runs 13 residues. Here the CDR3 DNA reads TGTGCCTGCAGAGCGGGGGGGTTTTACGAGCAGTACTTC. Translation gives CACRAGGFYEQYF.